This T cell receptor beta chain was captured in a study of CD8+ T cells in alopecia areata. Background on the study: Treatment comprised oral tofacitinib, 5 to 10 mg twice daily, in treated patients.

Stated treatment: oral pan-JAK inhibitor, 5-10 mg twice daily. The CDR3 runs 13 residues. V lost 4 bases and J lost 4, with 7 bases in between. Germline V gives CDR1 MNHEY, CDR2 SVGAGI. RNA extraction was followed by reverse transcription into cDNA, which acted as the sequencing template. Sequenced by immunoSEQ multiplex PCR; TCRdb stores in-frame clones only, minus some. The sample contains about 180,000 clones, about 51% of which appear only once. The genes are TRBV6-5 and TRBJ1-4; D unclear. The source material was CD8+ T cells sorted from blood, sampled around week 54, from a patient treated with tofacitinib. The receptor was isolated from a human donor with alopecia areata. CDR3 protein: CASSLGRNEKLFF. The CDR3 DNA reads TGTGCCAGCAGTTTAGGTCGTAATGAAAAACTGTTTTTT.